The 23 T cell receptor beta chains below all came from one sample that was sequenced in a study of PD-L1 blockade in urothelial cancer. Time point described: pretreatment peripheral blood. Only in-frame clones appear in the TCRdb table, and some are missing; sequencing was by immunoSEQ multiplex PCR. This sample has under 40,000 clones, with 65% to 90% found just once. The specimen was PBMCs, collected around atezolizumab (anti-PD-L1) treatment. These TCRs come from a man aged 55-75 years with urothelial cancer.

The gene calls are TRBV2 and TRBJ2-3; 7 bases are shared with TRBD2. The V segment lost 8 bases and the J segment 4 bases; nucleotides outside the gene matches: 9. The CDR3 runs 14 residues. CDR1 and CDR2 from the germline V gene are SNHLY and FYNNEI. The CDR3 sequence is CASLSRGVADTQYF. Here the CDR3 DNA reads TGTGCCAGCCTCAGCCGGGGGGTAGCAGATACGCAGTATTTT.

The chain recombines TRBV2 with TRBJ2-5; 11 nucleotides line up with TRBD1. Germline lookup yields CDR1 SNHLY and CDR2 FYNNEI. The CDR3 is made up of 15 amino acids. V lost 8 bases to trimming and J lost 4 bases; unmatched junction nucleotides: 9. CDR3 residues: CASGADRGLGETQYF. Written as DNA, the CDR3 is TGTGCCAGCGGGGCGGACAGGGGGCTAGGAGAGACCCAGTACTTC.

This CDR3 reads CASSMGTGSTDTQYF. As DNA, the CDR3 is TGTGCCAGCAGCATGGGGACAGGGTCAACAGATACGCAGTATTTT. This chain links TRBV11-2 with TRBJ2-3, with TRBD1 matching 9 bases. The CDR3 is 15 residues long. The junction had 6 bases not matched to a gene; V was cut back by 5 bases and J by 3 bases. Germline V lookup: CDR1 SGHAT, CDR2 FQNNGV.

The chain carries TRBV5-5 and TRBJ2-1, with TRBD1 as a possible D gene (7 bases). The V gene's germline CDR1 is SGHKS and CDR2 YYEKEE (reference sequence). The V and J ends lost 0 bases and 0 bases respectively, with 13 bases between them. The CDR3 extends over 17 amino acids. CDR3 region: CASSLGAGGSSYNEQFF. The DNA for the CDR3 is TGTGCCAGCAGCTTGGGCGCAGGGGGGAGCTCCTACAATGAGCAGTTCTTC.

The chain is built from TRBV19 and TRBJ2-3; TRBD2 matches at 7 bases. This CDR3 is 15 amino acids long. CDR1 LNHDA and CDR2 SQIVND come from the germline V gene (reference sequence). The V gene end was trimmed by 2 bases and the J gene end by 3 bases; junction bases not matched to a gene: 5. This CDR3 reads CASSITAGRTDTQYF. In DNA, the CDR3 is TGTGCCAGTAGTATAACAGCGGGGCGTACAGATACGCAGTATTTT.

This chain connects TRBV10-3 to TRBJ2-2; the D gene is possibly TRBD2 (6 bases). Per germline, CDR1 ENHRY and CDR2 SYGVKD. This CDR3 contains 17 residues. Trimming cost V 5 bases and J 1 base, with 17 bases left between them. The CDR3 DNA is TGTGCCATCAGTCCAACTAGCCGTTCCGAGAACACCGGGGAGCTGTTTTTT. Translated, it gives CAISPTSRSENTGELFF.

The chain has TRBV18 and TRBJ1-4; D is unclear. V was clipped by 5 bases and J by 8 bases, with 18 bases between them. CDR1 and CDR2 (germline): KGHSH, LQKENI. The CDR3 contains 15 residues. The CDR3 coding sequence is TGTGCCAGCTCATCCCTACGAGGCAGAGAAGAAAAACTGTTTTTT. Its protein is CASSSLRGREEKLFF.

Only one count was recorded for this clone. The chain links TRBV7-2 to TRBJ2-5; TRBD1 is a possible D gene (5 bases). The germline V gene encodes CDR1 SGHTA and CDR2 FQGNSA. The CDR3 extends over 14 amino acids. Trimming pared 1 base from V and 6 bases from J, leaving 12 bases between. The DNA of the CDR3 is TGTGCCAGCAGCTTAGGACAGCCCCCTCAGACCCAGTACTTC. Amino acids: CASSLGQPPQTQYF. Complete variable domain (other parts from reference TRBV7-2 and TRBJ2-5): GAGVSQSPSNKVTEKGKDVELRCDPISGHTALYWYRQSLGQGLEFLIYFQGNSAPDKSGLPSDRFSAERTGGSVSTLTIQRTQQEDSAVYLCASSLGQPPQTQYFGPGTRLLVL.

This chain connects TRBV7-2 to TRBJ1-2; weak D call: TRBD1 (5 bases). V lost 0 bases to trimming and J lost 7 bases, with 12 bases between them. This CDR3 spans 14 amino acids. Looked up from germline, CDR1 is SGHTA and CDR2 is FQGNSA. This CDR3 reads CASSLAEGGGGYTF. Written as DNA, the CDR3 is TGTGCCAGCAGCTTAGCCGAGGGCGGGGGTGGCTACACCTTC.

This clone was counted between two and nine times. This rearrangement joins TRBV29-1 to TRBJ1-1; D gene unclear. CDR3 length equals 13 residues. Trimming removed 8 bases from V and 7 bases from J, with 20 bases in between. Per the germline V gene, CDR1 is SQVTM and CDR2 is ANQGSEA. The CDR3 DNA is TGCAGCCTGGATCCAAGCCATTCGGGTGAAGCTTTCTTT. Translating it yields CSLDPSHSGEAFF.

CDR3 bases: TGCGCCAGCAGCGAGCAACCGAACACTGAAGCTTTCTTT. Encoded protein: CASSEQPNTEAFF. V gene TRBV5-1 combines with J gene TRBJ1-1; no reliable D call. Per germline, CDR1 SGHRS and CDR2 YFSETQ. V gave up 4 bases and J gave up 1 base, with 8 bases separating them. The CDR3 length is 13 residues.

This clone was found a few times. CDR3 sequence reads: CASSLPGGFTYEQYF. In DNA form, the CDR3 reads TGTGCCAGCAGCCTACCGGGGGGGTTTACCTACGAGCAGTACTTC. The rearrangement uses TRBV28 and TRBJ2-7, with 8 bases matching TRBD2. Trimming at V came to 6 bases and at J to 2 bases, leaving 9 bases not matched to a gene. Germline CDR1 and CDR2: MDHEN and SYDVKM. The CDR3 covers 15 residues.

The chain uses TRBV19 and TRBJ1-3, with D possibly matching TRBD1 (6 bases). CDR1 is LNHDA and CDR2 is SQIVND in the germline V gene (reference sequence). Trimming pared 7 bases from V and 0 bases from J, leaving 13 bases between. This CDR3 has 15 residues. CDR3 bases: TGTGCCAGTACCCTAGACAGGTCCTCTGGAAACACCATATATTTT. Amino acids: CASTLDRSSGNTIYF.

This sequence joins TRBV28 and TRBJ1-2; D unclear. The CDR3 sequence is 14 residues long. The V end lost 5 bases, the J end lost 4 bases, and 14 bases lay between the germline ends. In germline, CDR1 is MDHEN, CDR2 SYDVKM. The CDR3 here is CASSLPSRVYGYTF. CDR3 sequence (DNA): TGTGCCAGCAGTCTACCCTCGAGGGTCTATGGCTACACCTTC.

This clone has only a few counts. This chain joins TRBV5-6 and TRBJ2-5; no reliable D call. There are 13 residues in the CDR3. Germline lookup yields CDR1 SGHDT and CDR2 YYEEEE. Trimming took 3 bases from V and 4 from J, leaving 10 bases between them. Written as DNA, the CDR3 is TGTGCCAGCAGCTCTAGTCTGGGAGAGACCCAGTACTTC. Its translation: CASSSSLGETQYF.

This clone was detected once. The chain recombines TRBV11-2 with TRBJ2-3; 11 bases map to TRBD2. Germline values: CDR1 SGHAT, CDR2 FQNNGV. Trimming took 1 base from V and 6 from J; bases not matched to a gene: 9. This CDR3 has 17 amino acids. CDR3 loop: CASSLGLAGRARDTQYF. The CDR3 coding sequence is TGTGCCAGCAGCTTAGGACTAGCGGGGCGGGCCCGGGATACGCAGTATTTT. Full variable domain (remainder filled in from reference TRBV11-2 and TRBJ2-3): EAGVAQSPRYKIIEKRQSVAFWCNPISGHATLYWYQQILGQGPKLLIQFQNNGVVDDSQLPKDRFSAERLKGVDSTLKIQPAKLEDSAVYLCASSLGLAGRARDTQYFGPGTRLTVL.

The chain carries TRBV5-6 and TRBJ2-1; D is uncertain. Trimming left V 2 bases short and J 4 bases short, with 10 bases between. This CDR3 comprises 14 residues. Germline V CDR1 and CDR2: SGHDT, YYEEEE. CDR3 amino acids: CASSFGFGYNEQFF. The CDR3 DNA sequence: TGTGCCAGCAGCTTCGGTTTCGGGTACAATGAGCAGTTCTTC.

This clone occurred once. The chain employs TRBV7-2 and TRBJ2-1, with 9 positions matching TRBD2. The V gene end was trimmed by 5 bases and the J gene end by 9 bases; junction bases not matched to a gene: 14. This CDR3 has 16 amino acids. Germline V CDR1 and CDR2: SGHTA, FQGNSA. In DNA form, the CDR3 reads TGTGCCAGCAGCCCAAAAACGGGCGGGGGGGCCGGTGAGCAGTTCTTC. Translating it yields CASSPKTGGGAGEQFF. Full variable domain (remainder filled in from reference TRBV7-2 and TRBJ2-1): GAGVSQSPSNKVTEKGKDVELRCDPISGHTALYWYRQSLGQGLEFLIYFQGNSAPDKSGLPSDRFSAERTGGSVSTLTIQRTQQEDSAVYLCASSPKTGGGAGEQFFGPGTRLTVL.

The chain recombines TRBV30 with TRBJ2-7; TRBD1 matches 8 bases. The CDR3 is 16 amino acids. Germline loops: CDR1 GTSNPN, CDR2 SVGIG (reference sequence). Trimming took 2 bases from V and 0 from J; bases not matched to a gene: 9. The chain's CDR3 is CAWSSPGQGNSYEQYF. CDR3 DNA: TGTGCCTGGAGTTCCCCCGGACAGGGCAACTCCTACGAGCAGTACTTC.

The chain links TRBV14 to TRBJ1-6; D gene uncertain. The CDR3 runs to 16 residues. The ends were cut back, 1 base at V and 0 bases at J, with 7 bases in the middle. CDR1 and CDR2 from the germline V gene are SGHDN and FVKESK. DNA for the CDR3: TGTGCCAGCAGCCAAGTCGGGAGCTCCTATAATTCACCCCTCCACTTT. Translation: CASSQVGSSYNSPLHF. The variable domain in full, with the rest retrieved from reference TRBV14 and TRBJ1-6, is EAGVTQFPSHSVIEKGQTVTLRCDPISGHDNLYWYRRVMGKEIKFLLHFVKESKQDESGMPNNRFLAERTGGTYSTLKVQPAELEDSGVYFCASSQVGSSYNSPLHFGNGTRLTVT.

J is TRBJ2-7 and V is TRBV5-5; D remains ambiguous. Germline assignment: CDR1 SGHKS and CDR2 YYEKEE (reference sequence). V was trimmed by 4 bases and J by 4 bases, leaving 9 bases between them. This CDR3 has 12 amino acids. This chain's CDR3 is CASSPLPYEQYF. The CDR3 DNA reads as TGTGCCAGCAGCCCCCTACCGTACGAGCAGTACTTC.

The V gene is TRBV11-2, the J gene TRBJ2-7, with TRBD1 matching over 7 bases. Germline V CDR1 and CDR2: SGHAT, FQNNGV. Losses at the gene ends were 3 bases for V and 6 bases for J; bases not matched to a gene: 8. The CDR3 sequence is 14 residues long. CDR3 in amino acids: CASSLSVDRPEQYF. In DNA, the CDR3 is TGTGCCAGCAGCTTGAGCGTGGACAGGCCCGAGCAGTACTTC.

The rearrangement joins TRBV19 to TRBJ2-7, with D perhaps TRBD1 (6 bases). V lost 8 bases and J 3 bases, leaving 11 bases between the germline ends. Germline V lookup: CDR1 LNHDA, CDR2 SQIVND (reference sequence). CDR3 length: 12 residues. The CDR3 nucleotides are TGTGCCAGTTCTTCGGACAGCTACGAGCAGTACTTC. This translates into CASSSDSYEQYF.